One sample yielded the 32 T cell receptor beta chains listed below, sequenced in a study of graft-versus-host responses after intestinal transplantation. The table came from immunoSEQ multiplex PCR; TCRdb's copy has only in-frame clones and leaves some out. The data hold approximately 100,000 clones, with more than 75% observed a single time. These receptors have no known antigen. The specimen was unstimulated CD4+ T cells sorted from spleen or lymph node cells, collected before intestinal transplant. All receptors derive from a human donor who received an intestinal transplant.

The chain is built from TRBV5-4 and TRBJ2-3, with 12 bases lining up with TRBD2. V lost 4 bases, J lost 6 bases, and 9 bases stayed unmatched. The CDR3 spans 16 residues. Germline V lookup: CDR1 SGHNT, CDR2 YYREEE (reference sequence). The CDR3 nucleotides are TGTGCCAGCAGCCGCACTAGCGGGGGGTCGAGGGATACGCAGTATTTT. Its translation: CASSRTSGGSRDTQYF.

This chain connects TRBV9 to TRBJ2-2; D call uncertain. The CDR3 spans 12 residues. Germline lookup yields CDR1 SGDLS and CDR2 YYNGEE. Trimming removed 1 base from V and 7 bases from J, with 5 bases in between. The CDR3 spells CASSVRRGELFF. The CDR3, as DNA: TGTGCCAGCAGCGTAAGACGCGGGGAGCTGTTTTTT.

V and J are TRBV4-1 and TRBJ2-7, with 7 bases lining up with TRBD1. The V gene's germline CDR1 is MGHRA and CDR2 YSYEKL. This CDR3 comprises 17 residues. After removal of 1 base from V and 3 bases from J, the junction contained 12 bases not matched to a gene. The DNA of the CDR3 is TGCGCCAGCAGCCAAGGCTACCCCGGGACAGTGAGCTACGAGCAGTACTTC. Encoded protein: CASSQGYPGTVSYEQYF.

Worth noting for this clone: Additional DNA sequences in this sample encode the identical CDR3. The chain has TRBV27 and TRBJ1-1; D might be TRBD1 (5 bases). Germline values: CDR1 MNHEY, CDR2 SMNVEV (reference sequence). V lost 4 bases and J 4 bases, leaving 16 bases between the germline ends. CDR3 size: 15 residues. CDR3 in DNA: TGTGCCAGCAGTTCCAATAGGGGTGTAGGCACTGAAGCTTTCTTT. Amino acids: CASSSNRGVGTEAFF.

The table lists this clone with a count of one. J is TRBJ2-5 and V is TRBV2; 7 bases are a match to TRBD2. Per germline, CDR1 SNHLY and CDR2 FYNNEI. The CDR3 length is 14 residues. Trimming at V came to 7 bases and at J to 0 bases, leaving 5 bases not matched to a gene. The CDR3 sequence is CASILALNQETQYF. The CDR3 DNA sequence: TGTGCCAGCATACTAGCGCTTAACCAAGAGACCCAGTACTTC.

The V and J genes are TRBV6-6 and TRBJ1-3; no firm D call. The germline V gene has CDR1 MNHNY and CDR2 SVGAGI (reference sequence). The CDR3 loop spans 16 amino acids. Deletions cut 4 bases from V and 0 bases from J, with 13 bases between. CDR3 DNA sequence: TGTGCCAGCAGTTCTTATGGGAGCTTCTCTGGAAACACCATATATTTT. Protein: CASSSYGSFSGNTIYF.

The chain is built from TRBV2 and TRBJ2-1; no reliable D call. CDR1 and CDR2 from the germline V gene are SNHLY and FYNNEI. With 3 bases removed from V and 4 bases from J, the gap between germline ends came to 10 bases. This CDR3 contains 14 residues. The CDR3 sequence: CASSDVFLYNEQFF. The CDR3 coding sequence is TGTGCCAGCAGTGACGTTTTCCTATACAATGAGCAGTTCTTC.

The rearrangement uses TRBV2 and TRBJ1-2; D possibly corresponds to TRBD1 (6 bases). CDR1 is SNHLY, CDR2 FYNNEI, per germline. V lost 3 bases, J lost 4 bases, and 9 bases lay in between. This CDR3 has 13 amino acids. DNA for the CDR3: TGTGCCAGCAGTGAGGACAGAGGCTATGGCTACACCTTC. Protein product: CASSEDRGYGYTF.

The chain combines TRBV19 with TRBJ1-1; the match to TRBD1 covers 8 bases. Germline trimming cut 4 bases from V and 7 bases from J; bases unmatched to any gene: 8. This CDR3 region has 14 residues. Germline CDR1 reads LNHDA; CDR2 reads SQIVND (reference sequence). DNA of the CDR3: TGTGCCAGTAGTACCCCCATAGGGACAGGTGAAGCTTTCTTT. Its translation: CASSTPIGTGEAFF.

This clone came up once. The rearrangement links TRBV7-9 to TRBJ2-7; D perhaps matches TRBD2 (5 bases). The CDR3 spans 15 residues. In germline, CDR1 is SEHNR, CDR2 FQNEAQ (reference sequence). The V gene lost 5 bases and the J gene lost 5 bases, with 19 bases spanning the gap. CDR3 bases: TGTGCCAGCAGCGACCTCCGGGGAATTGTCGACGAGCAGTACTTC. This codes for CASSDLRGIVDEQYF.

This chain connects TRBV27 to TRBJ1-6, with D hard to call. The CDR3 is 17 amino acids. V lost 3 bases to trimming and J lost 0 bases, with 12 bases between them. In germline, CDR1 is MNHEY, CDR2 SMNVEV (reference sequence). CDR3 protein: CASSLTRGSSYNSPLHF. CDR3 nucleotides: TGTGCCAGCAGTTTGACCCGTGGCAGCTCCTATAATTCACCCCTCCACTTT.

This chain links TRBV29-1 with TRBJ2-7, with D uncertain. Germline CDR1 reads SQVTM; CDR2 reads ANQGSEA. V was cut by 5 bases and J by 5 bases, with 13 bases left in between. The CDR3 totals 12 residues. The CDR3 coding sequence is TGCAGCGTTAAACTCACGGTCCACGAGCAGTACTTC. This translates into CSVKLTVHEQYF.

The CDR3 DNA is TGTGCCAGCAGCGTAGTAGATTACGAGCAGTACTTC. It yields the protein CASSVVDYEQYF. The rearrangement joins TRBV9 to TRBJ2-7; unclear D gene. Germline V lookup: CDR1 SGDLS, CDR2 YYNGEE. The CDR3 spans 12 residues. V lost 0 bases and J lost 4, with 5 bases in between.

The rearrangement links TRBV14 to TRBJ2-1; 7 nucleotides line up with TRBD2. The V segment lost 3 bases and the J segment 3 bases; nucleotides outside the gene matches: 8. This CDR3 is 16 amino acids long. Germline CDR1 reads SGHDN; CDR2 reads FVKESK. The chain's CDR3 is CASSHLGLADYNEQFF. The DNA for the CDR3 is TGTGCCAGCAGCCATCTGGGGCTAGCGGACTACAATGAGCAGTTCTTC.

There are a few counts of this clone. The V and J genes are TRBV30 and TRBJ1-1, with D maybe TRBD1 (5 bases). CDR1 and CDR2 (germline): GTSNPN, SVGIG (reference sequence). CDR3 size: 15 residues. With 0 bases removed from V and 0 bases from J, the gap between germline ends came to 11 bases. The CDR3 DNA is TGTGCCTGGAGTGTATGGGGGGGTTTGAACACTGAAGCTTTCTTT. Protein product: CAWSVWGGLNTEAFF.

The chain uses TRBV7-3 and TRBJ2-7; 8 bases agree with TRBD1. The CDR3 loop spans 13 amino acids. CDR1 is SGHTA, CDR2 FQGTGA, per germline. J gave up 4 bases and V 1 base, and 0 bases lay outside the gene matches. The CDR3 region is CASSLNRGYEQYF. The CDR3 DNA follows: TGTGCCAGCAGCTTAAACAGGGGGTACGAGCAGTACTTC.

In DNA form, the CDR3 reads TGTGCCAGCAGCTTGCTGACGGGGGGCTCGGGGACCCAGTACTTC. This translates into CASSLLTGGSGTQYF. The J gene is TRBJ2-5, the V gene TRBV5-4; possible D gene TRBD2, 7 bases. Germline loops: CDR1 SGHNT, CDR2 YYREEE (reference sequence). Trimming pared 1 base from V and 7 bases from J, leaving 17 bases between. The CDR3 runs to 15 residues.

V usage is TRBV30 and J usage is TRBJ2-3; 7 positions agree with TRBD1. CDR1 GTSNPN and CDR2 SVGIG come from the germline V gene (reference sequence). CDR3 size: 15 residues. The ends lost 3 bases at V and 3 bases at J; junction bases unmatched: 9. CDR3: CAWRFRGLRTDTQYF. The CDR3 DNA is TGTGCCTGGAGATTTAGGGGGCTCAGGACAGATACGCAGTATTTT.

The chain employs TRBV9 and TRBJ2-3; 12 positions match TRBD2. The ends lost 4 bases at V and 4 bases at J; junction bases unmatched: 19. The CDR3 loop spans 20 amino acids. Looked up from germline, CDR1 is SGDLS and CDR2 is YYNGEE. The CDR3 protein is CASSIRQGRLAGVWADTQYF. In DNA form, the CDR3 reads TGTGCCAGCAGCATACGACAGGGAAGACTAGCGGGAGTATGGGCAGATACGCAGTATTTT.

V usage is TRBV5-1 and J usage is TRBJ2-1, with 8 bases matching TRBD2. Per germline, CDR1 SGHRS and CDR2 YFSETQ. V was pared by 6 bases and J by 6 bases, with 11 bases of the junction left unmatched. The CDR3 runs 15 residues. The DNA for the CDR3 is TGCGCCAGCAACCCTACTAGCGGAGGGGGCAATGAGCAGTTCTTC. Translation: CASNPTSGGGNEQFF. The entire variable domain, with the rest obtained from reference TRBV5-1 and TRBJ2-1, is as follows: KAGVTQTPRYLIKTRGQQVTLSCSPISGHRSVSWYQQTPGQGLQFLFEYFSETQRNKGNFPGRFSGRQFSNSRSEMNVSTLELGDSALYLCASNPTSGGGNEQFFGPGTRLTVL.

The rearrangement links TRBV19 to TRBJ2-3; tentative D call: TRBD1 (6 bases). Germline V CDR1 and CDR2: LNHDA, SQIVND (reference sequence). There are 12 residues in the CDR3. The germline V and J ends were trimmed by 6 bases and 6 bases, with 10 bases remaining between them. This CDR3 reads CASSNRADTQYF. The CDR3 DNA is TGTGCCAGTAGCAACAGGGCGGATACGCAGTATTTT.

The chain recombines TRBV11-2 with TRBJ2-5, with D perhaps given as TRBD1 or TRBD2 (5 bases each). CDR1 and CDR2 from the germline V gene are SGHAT and FQNNGV. The CDR3 contains 14 residues. V lost 3 bases, J lost 1 base, and 9 bases lay in between. CDR3 nucleotide sequence: TGTGCCAGCAGCTTTCCGGGGCTCCAAGAGACCCAGTACTTC. This gives the protein CASSFPGLQETQYF.

In this sample, this clone turned up once. The rearrangement uses TRBV4-2 and TRBJ1-2, with D unclear. The germline V gene has CDR1 LGHNA and CDR2 YNFKEQ. The CDR3 has 12 residues. Trimming stripped 0 bases from V and 8 bases from J, with 7 bases between. CDR3 nucleotides: TGTGCCAGCAGCCAAGAGCGGGCGGGCTACACCTTC. Translated, it gives CASSQERAGYTF.

The chain combines TRBV29-1 with TRBJ1-1; TRBD1 matches at 8 bases. V gave up 4 bases and J gave up 1 base; unmatched junction bases: 5. The CDR3 length is 14 residues. Germline CDR1 reads SQVTM; CDR2 reads ANQGSEA. The CDR3 region is CSVVDRGKNTEAFF. The CDR3 region has the DNA TGCAGCGTTGTAGACAGGGGTAAGAACACTGAAGCTTTCTTT.

The V and J genes are TRBV28 and TRBJ2-4; D remains unclear. Trimming removed 5 bases from V and 0 bases from J, with 8 bases in between. The CDR3 covers 14 residues. Germline V gene sequence: CDR1 MDHEN, CDR2 SYDVKM. The CDR3 loop reads CASSRGLAKNIQYF. CDR3 nucleotide sequence: TGTGCCAGCAGTCGTGGCCTAGCCAAAAACATTCAGTACTTC. Looking up the rest from reference TRBV28 and TRBJ2-4 gives the full variable domain: DVKVTQSSRYLVKRTGEKVFLECVQDMDHENMFWYRQDPGLGLRLIYFSYDVKMKEKGDIPEGYSVSREKKERFSLILESASTNQTSMYLCASSRGLAKNIQYFGAGTRLSVL.

A single count supports this clone. This chain joins TRBV15 and TRBJ1-1; maybe TRBD1 (5 bases). Trimming pared 0 bases from V and 5 bases from J, leaving 10 bases between. Looked up from germline, CDR1 is LNHNV and CDR2 is YYDKDF (reference sequence). The CDR3 runs 14 residues. The CDR3 region is CATSREYGGTEAFF. In DNA form, the CDR3 reads TGTGCCACCAGCAGAGAATATGGGGGGACTGAAGCTTTCTTT. The whole variable domain, remainder taken from reference TRBV15 and TRBJ1-1, is DAMVIQNPRYQVTQFGKPVTLSCSQTLNHNVMYWYQQKSSQAPKLLFHYYDKDFNNEADTPDNFQSRRPNTSFCFLDIRSPGLGDTAMYLCATSREYGGTEAFFGQGTRLTVV.

The rearrangement joins TRBV27 to TRBJ2-2; D gene uncertain. Trimming took off 7 bases at V and 1 base at J, with 7 bases between the two ends. Germline V gene lookup returns CDR1 MNHEY and CDR2 SMNVEV (reference sequence). The CDR3 length is 13 residues. CDR3 nucleotides: TGTGCCAGCAAACTCGTGAACACCGGGGAGCTGTTTTTT. Protein: CASKLVNTGELFF.

The table lists this clone with a few counts. The rearrangement joins TRBV9 to TRBJ2-5; D is unresolved. The V and J ends lost 0 bases and 7 bases respectively, with 22 bases between them. The CDR3 loop spans 17 amino acids. CDR1 and CDR2 (germline): SGDLS, YYNGEE. The CDR3 nucleotides read TGTGCCAGCAGCGTAGAGGGTAGCTATAACTCTCCTGGGACCCAGTACTTC. Translating gives CASSVEGSYNSPGTQYF.

The CDR3 loop reads CASSLAGLAGASGELFF. CDR3 DNA: TGTGCCAGCAGCTTAGCGGGACTAGCGGGAGCGTCCGGGGAGCTGTTTTTT. The chain couples TRBV7-9 to TRBJ2-2, with TRBD2 matching over 14 bases. Looked up from germline, CDR1 is SEHNR and CDR2 is FQNEAQ (reference sequence). After removal of 0 bases from V and 6 bases from J, the junction contained 3 bases not matched to a gene. This CDR3 has 17 amino acids.

On this clone: One end of the junction fails to match germline, which may point to a read error. Other DNA sequences in the same sample also yield this CDR3. The V gene is TRBV7-2, the J gene TRBJ1-3; D unclear. The germline V gene encodes CDR1 SGHTA and CDR2 FQGNSA. The CDR3 covers 14 residues. DNA of the CDR3: TGCGCCAGCAGCCAAGATTACTCTGGAAACACCATATATTTT. Its translation is CASSQDYSGNTIYF. Looking up the rest from reference TRBV7-2 and TRBJ1-3 gives the full variable domain: GAGVSQSPSNKVTEKGKDVELRCDPISGHTALYWYRQSLGQGLEFLIYFQGNSAPDKSGLPSDRFSAERTGGSVSTLTIQRTQQEDSAVYLCASSQDYSGNTIYFGEGSWLTVV.

V and J are TRBV15 and TRBJ2-7, with a weak D call TRBD1 (6 bases). CDR1 LNHNV and CDR2 YYDKDF come from the germline V gene (reference sequence). The CDR3 totals 15 residues. V was pared by 1 base and J by 2 bases, with 12 bases between. CDR3 sequence reads: CATSRVITGPYEQYF. As DNA, the CDR3 is TGTGCCACCAGCAGAGTAATTACAGGGCCCTACGAGCAGTACTTC.

This clone was recorded only once. The chain links TRBV6-4 to TRBJ2-7; D gene unclear. Germline assignment: CDR1 MRHNA and CDR2 SNTAGT. Deletions cut 6 bases from V and 4 bases from J, with 7 bases between. This CDR3 is built from 11 residues. CDR3 DNA sequence: TGTGCCAGCAGCGACGGGTACGAGCAGTACTTC. It codes for CASSDGYEQYF.